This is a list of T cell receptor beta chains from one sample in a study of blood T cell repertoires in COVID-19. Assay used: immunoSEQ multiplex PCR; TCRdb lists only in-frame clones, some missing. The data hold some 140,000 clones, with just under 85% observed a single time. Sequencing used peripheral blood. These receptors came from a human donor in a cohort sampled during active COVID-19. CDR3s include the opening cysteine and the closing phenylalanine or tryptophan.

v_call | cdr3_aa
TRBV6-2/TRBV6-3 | CASSYHWATEAFF
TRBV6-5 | CATLDQNGGNTIYF
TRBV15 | CATSRDGTSGTDTQYF
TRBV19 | CASTGGISNQPQHF
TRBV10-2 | CASRTGTGGADYGYTF
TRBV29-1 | CSVVGVGGYTF
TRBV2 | CASSWGPPYLNDTQYF
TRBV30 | CAWSPRGWDSPLHF
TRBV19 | CASREGATEAFF
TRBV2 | CASSGTGDSPLHF
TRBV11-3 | CASSLSLGTDTQYF
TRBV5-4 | CASSLQPGASEAFF
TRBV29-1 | CSVVTGKLGGNQPQHF
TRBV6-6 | CASSYSQGGNEQFF
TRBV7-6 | CASSLAQGVNEQFF
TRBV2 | CASSEPGLADTDTQYF